A single T cell receptor beta chain is shown here with its context. Which antigen it targets is not known. Per-nucleotide qualities are absent, and no much larger clonotype sits a single base away. The intended sense of this specimen's time point label: baseline before first vaccination. This sample's treatment or condition label indicates: meningococcal conjugate vaccine given as trial control. The vaccinee samples were drawn from two UK trials, COV001 and COV002, one of which was a single-blind randomized controlled phase 2/3 trial testing AZD1222 (ChAdOx1 nCoV-19) in healthy adults. Trial participant PBMC samples were collected at day 0 and day 28 after the second dose for TCRbeta chain sequencing. The CDR3 regions of human TCRbeta chains were analyzed by immunosequencing. The authors' analysis ran thus. TCRs in the repertoires were matched against a reference library of SARS-CoV-2-specific TCRs that had been generated with the MIRA antigen-specificity platform. Breadth was defined as the fraction of unique TCRs that were SARS-CoV-2-associated. Depth was defined as the fraction of total T cells that were SARS-CoV-2-associated. Each spike-specific TCR was assigned to its reactive spike region and to a CD4 or CD8 class using the MIRA data. Log10-transformed breadth and depth values were compared by one-way ANOVA with Sidak's multiple comparisons tests. TCRdb took over this immuneACCESS table, retaining in-frame rearrangements with V and J assigned. Such tables are incomplete; in checked studies, under half of the missing clones stem from an unresolved V gene, and the remainder is unexplained. D and trimming come from the DNA, and the V and J calls and clone size come from that table. A total of approximately 60,000 clones appear in this sample, 85% to 90% of them only once. The top ten clonotypes cover 15% to 20% of the sample.

These data come from a study of T cell responses to AZD1222 COVID-19 vaccine (dated by TCRdb to the early 2020s). Concerning the study at large: TCR sequencing was performed for about 250 trial participants, of whom 207 were given two doses of AZD1222 and around 25 were given two doses of MenACWY control vaccine. Trial participants were enrolled into age subgroups of 18-55, 56-69 and 70-plus years, which contained roughly 150, 30 and 60 TCR-sequenced participants, respectively. Results the study describes overall, beyond this receptor: Most participants were white British and females outnumbered males, and the authors suggested that clonal diversity may have been underestimated. Spike-specific TCR breadth and depth rose significantly after two AZD1222 doses compared with day 0 and with MenACWY recipients. Conclusions about previously exposed vaccinees are limited because only a handful of AZD1222 recipients were SARS-CoV-2 seropositive at baseline. Because no samples from the day 14 peak response were available, repertoires could be characterized only after the peak T cell response. The 56-69-year group was small, and its depth increase did not reach significance, likely because of low power. Vaccine-associated CD4 TCRs spanned the whole spike protein, with dominant responses in regions 160-218 and 743-854. Epitopes outside the regions mutated in the B.1.351 and B.1.1.7 variants were reportedly recognized by nearly half of the unique spike-specific TCRs.

The junction shows trimming of 6 bases on V and 4 bases on J, plus 15 bases between the germline ends. The CDR3 holds 14 amino acids from the cysteine to the phenylalanine. Here the CDR3 DNA is all that survives: 42 bases in frame from base 1. The germline V gene sets CDR1 to MDHEN and CDR2 to SYDVKM. The V gene is TRBV28 and the J gene is TRBJ1-2; the D gene is perhaps TRBD1, on 5 matching bases. The material sequenced was peripheral blood, taken on day 0 of MenACWY control vaccination. The receptor comes from an adult in good health. The bases read TGTGCCAGCAGCTTCGAGGGGTTGGGCTATGGCTACACCTTC. This codes for CASSFEGLGYGYTF.